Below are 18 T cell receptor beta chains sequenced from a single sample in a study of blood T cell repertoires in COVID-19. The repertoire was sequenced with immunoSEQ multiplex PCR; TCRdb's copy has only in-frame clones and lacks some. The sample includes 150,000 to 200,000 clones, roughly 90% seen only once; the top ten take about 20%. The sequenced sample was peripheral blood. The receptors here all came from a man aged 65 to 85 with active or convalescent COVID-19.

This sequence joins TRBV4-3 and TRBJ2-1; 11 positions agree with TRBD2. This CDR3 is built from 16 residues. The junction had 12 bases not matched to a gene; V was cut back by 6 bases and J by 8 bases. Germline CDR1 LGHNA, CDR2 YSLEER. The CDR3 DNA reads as TGCGCCAGCAGTCCGGGGACTAGCGGATTGGCCGATGAGCAGTTCTTC. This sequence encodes CASSPGTSGLADEQFF.

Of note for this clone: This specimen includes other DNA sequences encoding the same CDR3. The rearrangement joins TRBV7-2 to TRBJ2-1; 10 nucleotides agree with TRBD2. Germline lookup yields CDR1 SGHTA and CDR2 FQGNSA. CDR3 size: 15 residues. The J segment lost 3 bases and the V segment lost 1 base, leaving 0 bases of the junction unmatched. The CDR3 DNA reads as TGTGCCAGCAGCTTAGGGACTAGCGGCTACAATGAGCAGTTCTTC. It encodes CASSLGTSGYNEQFF.

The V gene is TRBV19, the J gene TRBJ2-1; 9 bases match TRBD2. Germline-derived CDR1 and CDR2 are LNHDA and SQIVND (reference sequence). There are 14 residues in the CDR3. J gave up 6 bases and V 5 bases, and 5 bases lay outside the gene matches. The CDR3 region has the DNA TGTGCCAGTAGTCTGGCGGGAGGGCCCAATGAGCAGTTCTTC. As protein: CASSLAGGPNEQFF.

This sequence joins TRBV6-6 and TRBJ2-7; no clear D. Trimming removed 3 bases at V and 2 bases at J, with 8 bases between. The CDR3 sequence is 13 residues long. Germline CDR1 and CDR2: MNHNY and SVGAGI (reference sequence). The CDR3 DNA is TGTGCCAGCAGTTATGTCAGTACCTACGAGCAGTACTTC. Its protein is CASSYVSTYEQYF.

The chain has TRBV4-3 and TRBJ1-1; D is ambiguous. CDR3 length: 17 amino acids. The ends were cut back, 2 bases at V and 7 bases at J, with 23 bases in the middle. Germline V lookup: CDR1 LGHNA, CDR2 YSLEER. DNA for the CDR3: TGCGCCAGCAGCCAAAATAGTGGCGTCTGGGCCGCATATGAAGCTTTCTTT. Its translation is CASSQNSGVWAAYEAFF.

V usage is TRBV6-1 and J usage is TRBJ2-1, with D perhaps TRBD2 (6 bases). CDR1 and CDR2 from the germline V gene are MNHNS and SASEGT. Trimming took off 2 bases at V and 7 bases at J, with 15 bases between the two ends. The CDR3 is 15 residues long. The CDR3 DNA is TGTGCCAGCAGTGAACGCGGGACCCATTTTAATGAGCAGTTCTTC. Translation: CASSERGTHFNEQFF.

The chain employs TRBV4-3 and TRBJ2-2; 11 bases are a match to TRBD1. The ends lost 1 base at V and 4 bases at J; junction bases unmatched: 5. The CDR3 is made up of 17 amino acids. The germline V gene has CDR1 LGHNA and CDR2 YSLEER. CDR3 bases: TGCGCCAGCAGCCAAGGGGGGACAGGGGGAATCACCGGGGAGCTGTTTTTT. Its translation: CASSQGGTGGITGELFF.

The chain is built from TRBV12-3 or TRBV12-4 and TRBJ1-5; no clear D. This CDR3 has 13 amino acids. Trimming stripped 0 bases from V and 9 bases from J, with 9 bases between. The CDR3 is CASSLAEISPQHF. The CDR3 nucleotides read TGTGCCAGCAGTTTAGCGGAGATCTCGCCCCAGCATTTT.

The CDR3 DNA reads as TGTGCCAGCAGCTTAGCGACTCGAGATCAGCCCCAGCATTTT. It yields the protein CASSLATRDQPQHF. The rearrangement links TRBV7-9 to TRBJ1-5; no clear D gene. The V gene lost 0 bases and the J gene lost 5 bases, with 8 bases spanning the gap. The CDR3 contains 14 residues. In germline, CDR1 is SEHNR, CDR2 FQNEAQ (reference sequence).

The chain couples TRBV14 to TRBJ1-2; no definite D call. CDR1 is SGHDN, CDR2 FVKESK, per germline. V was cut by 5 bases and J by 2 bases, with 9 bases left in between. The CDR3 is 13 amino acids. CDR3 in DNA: TGTGCCAGCAGCGGTTTGGGCAACTATGGCTACACCTTC. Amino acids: CASSGLGNYGYTF.

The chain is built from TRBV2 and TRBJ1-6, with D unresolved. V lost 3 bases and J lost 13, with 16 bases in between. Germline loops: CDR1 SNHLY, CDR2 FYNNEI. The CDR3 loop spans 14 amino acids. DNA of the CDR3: TGTGCCAGCAGTGAGTTTCAGGCCTCGCCCCCCCTCCACTTT. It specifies CASSEFQASPPLHF.

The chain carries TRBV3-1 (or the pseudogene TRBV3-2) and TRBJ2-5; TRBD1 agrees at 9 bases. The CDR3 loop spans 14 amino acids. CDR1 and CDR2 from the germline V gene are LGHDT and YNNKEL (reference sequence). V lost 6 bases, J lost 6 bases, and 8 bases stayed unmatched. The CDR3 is CASSSLDRGKTQYF. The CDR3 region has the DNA TGTGCCAGCAGTTCCTTGGACAGGGGAAAGACCCAGTACTTC.

The CDR3 coding sequence is TGTGCCACCCGTGCAACTAATGAAAAACTGTTTTTT. Translating it yields CATRATNEKLFF. The rearrangement joins TRBV19 to TRBJ1-4, with D unresolved. V was shortened by 10 bases and J by 0 bases, with 6 bases between the two germline ends. The length of the CDR3 is 12 residues. Germline V CDR1 and CDR2: LNHDA, SQIVND (reference sequence).

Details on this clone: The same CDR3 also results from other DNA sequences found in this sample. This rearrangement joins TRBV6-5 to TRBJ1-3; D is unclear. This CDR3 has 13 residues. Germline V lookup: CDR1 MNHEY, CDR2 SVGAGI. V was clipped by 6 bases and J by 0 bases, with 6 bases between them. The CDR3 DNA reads TGTGCCAGCAGCGGCGGCTCTGGAAACACCATATATTTT. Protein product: CASSGGSGNTIYF.

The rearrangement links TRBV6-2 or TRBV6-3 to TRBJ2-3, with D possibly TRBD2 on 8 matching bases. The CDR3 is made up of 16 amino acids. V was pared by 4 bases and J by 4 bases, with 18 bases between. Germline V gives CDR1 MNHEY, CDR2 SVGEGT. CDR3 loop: CASSSAGRGLADTQYF. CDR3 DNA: TGTGCCAGCAGTTCCGCCGGGAGGGGGCTTGCAGATACGCAGTATTTT.

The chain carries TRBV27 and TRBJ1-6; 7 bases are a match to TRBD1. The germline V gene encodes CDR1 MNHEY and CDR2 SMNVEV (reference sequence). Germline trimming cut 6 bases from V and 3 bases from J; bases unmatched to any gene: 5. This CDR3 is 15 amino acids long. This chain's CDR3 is CASSRAGGYNSPLHF. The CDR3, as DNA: TGTGCCAGCAGCAGGGCAGGGGGCTATAATTCACCCCTCCACTTT.

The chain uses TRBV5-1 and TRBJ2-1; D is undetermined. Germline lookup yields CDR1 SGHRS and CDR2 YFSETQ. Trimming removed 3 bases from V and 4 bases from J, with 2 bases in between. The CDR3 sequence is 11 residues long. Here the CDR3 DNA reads TGCGCCAGCAGCTCATACAATGAGCAGTTCTTC. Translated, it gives CASSSYNEQFF.

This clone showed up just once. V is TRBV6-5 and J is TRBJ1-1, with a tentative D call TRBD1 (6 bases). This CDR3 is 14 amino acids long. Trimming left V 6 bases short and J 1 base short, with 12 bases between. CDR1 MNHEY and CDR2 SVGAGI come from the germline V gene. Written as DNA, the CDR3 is TGTGCCAGCAGGCCACCGACAGGGAACACTGAAGCTTTCTTT. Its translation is CASRPPTGNTEAFF.